What follows are 22 T cell receptor beta chains derived from one specimen sequenced in a study of tumor and adjacent non-tumor tissue in lung cancer. The library came from three nested PCR rounds adapted from ARM-PCR protocols. In TCRdb, the multiplex PCR reads were re-called with MiXCR into one record per CDR3 protein. Of 85,000 to 130,000 distinct CDR3 sequences detected, about 62% appear once; the ten largest clones hold less than 20%. This sample's RNA came from whole unsorted tissue. The normal lung tissue was taken more than 3 cm from the tumor edge. Input material: distant non-tumor lung tissue. These receptors were obtained from a young man with non-small cell lung cancer.

The sample holds one count of this clonotype. One end of the junction fails to match germline, which may point to a read error. V usage is TRBV6-2 or TRBV6-3 and J usage is TRBJ2-7, with 11 bases identical to TRBD2. In germline, CDR1 is MNHEY, CDR2 SVGEGT. The CDR3 is 15 residues long. The CDR3 sequence: CVSSSTGTSGHEHYF. The DNA of the CDR3 is TGTGTCAGCAGTTCAACCGGGACTAGCGGCCACGAGCATTACTTC.

With respect to this clonotype: A much larger clone is a single base away; this may be a read error. The gene calls are TRBV11-2 and TRBJ1-3; maybe TRBD1 (5 bases). The CDR3 length is 16 residues. Per germline, CDR1 SGHAT and CDR2 FQNNGV. The CDR3 nucleotides are TGTGTCAGCAGCTTTAGGGGATCGGGAGTTGGAAACACCATATATTTT. Translated, it gives CVSSFRGSGVGNTIYF.

J is TRBJ2-3 and V is TRBV20-1; a weak D match, TRBD2 (6 bases). With 4 bases removed from V and 1 base from J, the gap between germline ends came to 21 bases. This CDR3 contains 17 residues. CDR1 is DFQATT and CDR2 is SNEGSKA in the germline V gene (reference sequence). CDR3 in DNA: TGCAGTGCTAAGGCGCCGGCGGGAACCCGGGGCACAGATACGCAGTATTTT. Its translation is CSAKAPAGTRGTDTQYF.

The chain recombines TRBV29-1 with TRBJ2-1; D gene ambiguous. The CDR3 totals 15 residues. Germline V gives CDR1 SQVTM, CDR2 ANQGSEA. The ends were cut back, 2 bases at V and 7 bases at J, with 18 bases in the middle. The CDR3 reads CSVEKGAGGLNEQFF. CDR3 DNA: TGCAGCGTTGAAAAGGGCGCAGGTGGGCTTAATGAGCAGTTCTTC.

The chain employs TRBV11-1 and TRBJ1-1; TRBD1 matches 11 bases. After removal of 9 bases from V and 5 bases from J, the junction contained 20 bases not matched to a gene. The CDR3 has 18 amino acids. CDR1 and CDR2 from the germline V gene are SGHAT and FQDESV (reference sequence). CDR3: CASRPDSGQGGRDTEAFF. For the CDR3, the DNA is TGTGCCAGTCGCCCAGACTCGGGACAGGGGGGTCGCGATACTGAAGCTTTCTTT.

This clonotype has only a few counts. This chain uses TRBV7-9 with TRBJ2-5; TRBD1 is a possible D gene (5 bases). Deletions cut 1 base from V and 2 bases from J, with 11 bases between. This CDR3 comprises 15 residues. Germline V CDR1 and CDR2: SEHNR, FQNEAQ (reference sequence). The CDR3 region has the DNA TGTGCCAGCAGCTTAGAACAGGTGGTGCAAGAGACCCAGTACTTC. It is translated as CASSLEQVVQETQYF.

A note on this clonotype: This CDR3 fails to terminate in the conserved phenylalanine or tryptophan, so it likely reflects a read error. The chain combines TRBV12-3 or TRBV12-4 with TRBJ2-7; no clear D. The CDR3 extends over 14 amino acids. Between the trimmed V and J ends, which lost 1 base and 2 bases, there was a span of 9 bases. This CDR3 reads CASSLGMVAYEQYI. CDR3 coding DNA: TGTGCCAGCAGTTTAGGAATGGTTGCCTACGAGCAGTACATC.

About this clonotype: A much larger clone lies one base from this, so it may be a read error. V and J are TRBV5-5 and TRBJ2-7; weak D call: TRBD1 (6 bases). Germline V gene lookup returns CDR1 SGHKS and CDR2 YYEKEE (reference sequence). The CDR3 covers 15 residues. The CDR3 sequence: CASRLAGTSSYEQYF. The CDR3 DNA follows: TGTGCCAGCAGGTTGGCCGGGACATCCTCCTACGAGCAGTACTTC.

This clonotype was detected only a few times. A read error may be the cause here, since a much bigger clone is one base away. In this CDR3 the conserved last residue, phenylalanine or tryptophan, is missing, so a read error is likely. The chain recombines TRBV6-2 or TRBV6-3 with TRBJ2-3; D uncertain. The CDR3 sequence is 14 residues long. Per the germline V gene, CDR1 is MNHEY and CDR2 is SVGEGT. V was trimmed by 7 bases and J by 6 bases, leaving 17 bases between them. This CDR3 is CASNQPERRDTQYY. The CDR3 DNA follows: TGTGCCAGCAATCAACCTGAACGTCGGGATACGCAGTATTAT.

To note about this clonotype: At one end the junction does not follow the germline gene, possibly because of a read error. This chain connects TRBV28 to TRBJ2-2; D ambiguous. CDR1 is MDHEN and CDR2 is SYDVKM in the germline V gene. This CDR3 comprises 12 residues. For the CDR3, the DNA is TGTGCCAGCAGTTTGGGGTACGGGCAGCTGCTTTTT. Translated: CASSLGYGQLLF.

Concerning this clonotype: The junction differs from germline at one of its ends, possibly a read error. V gene TRBV6-1 combines with J gene TRBJ2-7; 9 positions agree with TRBD2. The length of the CDR3 is 15 residues. Looked up from germline, CDR1 is MNHNS and CDR2 is SASEGT. In DNA form, the CDR3 reads TGTGCCAACAGTACCGGGACTAGCCTTTCCTACGGGCAGTACTTC. The encoded protein is CANSTGTSLSYGQYF.

There are many counts of this clonotype. The V and J genes are TRBV29-1 and TRBJ2-7; perhaps D is TRBD1 or TRBD2 (5 bases each). Trimming shortened V by 6 bases and J by 0 bases, and 12 bases separated the two germline ends. The CDR3 consists of 13 residues. The germline V gene encodes CDR1 SQVTM and CDR2 ANQGSEA. Here the CDR3 reads CSVTGRLSYEQYF. CDR3 nucleotide sequence: TGCAGCGTAACGGGACGACTCTCCTACGAGCAGTACTTC.

This clonotype was counted many times. This rearrangement joins TRBV20-1 to TRBJ1-2; D gene uncertain. Looked up from germline, CDR1 is DFQATT and CDR2 is SNEGSKA (reference sequence). V lost 0 bases and J lost 9, with 14 bases in between. The CDR3 has 13 residues. The CDR3 DNA reads TGCAGTGCTAGAGATAGGACCCTTGGGAGCTACACCTTC. It is translated as CSARDRTLGSYTF.

Details on this clonotype: An end of the junction does not agree with germline; a read error may underlie this. The chain couples TRBV20-1 to TRBJ2-7; either TRBD1 or TRBD2 may fit D (5 bases each). CDR3 size: 14 residues. Germline CDR1 reads DFQATT; CDR2 reads SNEGSKA (reference sequence). The CDR3 DNA follows: TGCAGTGCTAACCGGGGCGTCCTATCCGACGAGCAGTATTTC. It specifies CSANRGVLSDEQYF.

At least ten counts were recorded for this clonotype. The chain recombines TRBV12-3 or TRBV12-4 with TRBJ2-2; the D gene could be TRBD1 or TRBD2 (5 bases each). The V gene lost 3 bases and the J gene lost 5 bases, with 7 bases spanning the gap. CDR3 size: 13 residues. CDR3 sequence: CASSFGGTGELFF. DNA for the CDR3: TGTGCCAGCAGTTTTGGGGGTACCGGGGAGCTGTTTTTT.

In the case of this clonotype: This may arise from a read error, as a much more abundant clone is one base away. The genes are TRBV7-3 and TRBJ2-3; D uncertain. V shed 5 bases and J shed 0 bases, with 15 bases lying between them. This CDR3 has 16 amino acids. Germline CDR1 reads SGHTA; CDR2 reads FQGTGA. In DNA, the CDR3 is TGTGCCAGCAGCCGCAAAGGTCTAATTAGCACAGATACGCAGTATTTT. Protein product: CASSRKGLISTDTQYF.

This clonotype was counted at least ten times. V gene TRBV20-1 combines with J gene TRBJ2-2; no clear D. CDR1 and CDR2 from the germline V gene are DFQATT and SNEGSKA (reference sequence). CDR3 length: 14 residues. Trimming took off 1 base at V and 7 bases at J, with 13 bases between the two ends. CDR3 coding DNA: TGCAGTGCTAGAGTCCTTGACACCATCGGGGAGCTGTTTTTT. Amino acids: CSARVLDTIGELFF.

Regarding this clonotype: The conserved phenylalanine or tryptophan normally closing the CDR3 is absent here, so this likely arose from a read error. The chain joins TRBV29-1 to TRBJ1-2; the D is unclear. Looked up from germline, CDR1 is SQVTM and CDR2 is ANQGSEA. CDR3 length equals 13 residues. The CDR3 loop is CSVEGGGGYGYTS. The CDR3 region has the DNA TGCAGCGTTGAAGGTGGAGGCGGCTATGGTTACACCTCC.

As regards this clonotype: The germline gene is not matched at one end of the junction; a read error may be the cause. The chain uses TRBV11-2 and TRBJ1-3; D not certain. CDR1 SGHAT and CDR2 FQNNGV come from the germline V gene. The CDR3 is made up of 17 amino acids. This chain's CDR3 is CASGLDVSPHSGNTIYF. The CDR3 DNA is TGTGCCAGCGGCTTAGATGTTAGCCCGCACTCTGGAAACACCATATATTTT. Combining the CDR3 with reference TRBV11-2 and TRBJ1-3 gives the whole variable domain EAGVAQSPRYKIIEKRQSVAFWCNPISGHATLYWYQQILGQGPKLLIQFQNNGVVDDSQLPKDRFSAERLKGVDSTLKIQPAKLEDSAVYLCASGLDVSPHSGNTIYFGEGSWLTVV.

As concerns this clonotype: An end of the junction differs from the germline gene, which may be a read error. V usage is TRBV11-2 and J usage is TRBJ2-6; possibly TRBD2 for D (6 bases). Germline values: CDR1 SGHAT, CDR2 FQNNGV. The CDR3 loop spans 16 amino acids. DNA of the CDR3: TGTGCCAACAGCTCTCTAGCGACCTCTGGGGCCAACGTCATGACTTTC. Translation gives CANSSLATSGANVMTF.

As concerns this clonotype: Mismatch with germline at one junction end may stem from a read error. The chain links TRBV5-4 to TRBJ1-2; the D is unclear. Germline CDR1 reads SGHNT; CDR2 reads YYREEE (reference sequence). The CDR3 is 14 residues long. The CDR3 bases are TGTGCCAGCAGTCTGGGAGTGGAGGGCTACGGCTTCACCTTC. Translated: CASSLGVEGYGFTF.

There are a few counts of this clonotype. The germline gene is not matched at one end of the junction; a read error may be the cause. This sequence joins TRBV20-1 and TRBJ2-3; 7 nucleotides align to TRBD2. Germline assignment: CDR1 DFQATT and CDR2 SNEGSKA (reference sequence). This CDR3 has 15 residues. CDR3 in DNA: TGCAGTGCCAGAGGAATGGGAGGGTTGGACGATACGCAGTATTTT. This codes for CSARGMGGLDDTQYF.